This is a list of T cell receptor beta chains from one sample in a study of T-cell reconstitution after alpha-beta-depleted transplantation in children. TCRdb ran MiXCR on the PCR reads and lists one entry per CDR3 protein. Of about 410,000 distinct CDR3 sequences detected, roughly 21% appear once; the ten largest clones hold over 3.5%. The starting material was PBMCs from the stem cell graft donor, obtained from the stem cell graft. The receptors originated from a human donor who donated a stem cell graft to a child with acute myeloid leukemia. Both conserved end residues are part of each CDR3. The order of the fields is V gene, clone size, D gene, J gene, CDR3 DNA, CDR3 protein. D genes are given only for firm matches. Size values are once, few and many counts, or a class for expanded clones, and some rows have none.

TRBV5-6	-	TRBD1	TRBJ1-6	TGTGCCAGCAGCTTGAGACAGGGGGTTAATTCACCCCTCCACTTT	CASSLRQGVNSPLHF
TRBV12-3/TRBV12-4	few	TRBD1	TRBJ2-1	TGTGCCAGCACTCCCCCGGGACAGGCCTACAATGAGCAGTTCTTC	CASTPPGQAYNEQFF
TRBV6-5	-	-	TRBJ1-1	TGTGCCAGCAGTTACGCTAGAGGGGGAGCCACTGAAGCTTTCTTT	CASSYARGGATEAFF
TRBV7-9	few	TRBD1	TRBJ2-1	TGTGCCAGCAGTACTCGGGCAGGGGGTTACAATGAGCAGTTCTTC	CASSTRAGGYNEQFF
TRBV5-6	-	-	TRBJ2-7	TGTGCCAGCAGCTTGTTGGGTAGTCGGCTCAACGAGCAGTACTTC	CASSLLGSRLNEQYF
TRBV7-3	few	-	TRBJ2-1	TGTGCCAGCAGCCGGGACCGGGACAATGAGCAGTTCTTC	CASSRDRDNEQFF
TRBV7-2	once	TRBD2	TRBJ2-3	TGTGCCAGCAGCTTAGGAGTTCTAGCGGGAGCGACAGATACGCAGTATTTT	CASSLGVLAGATDTQYF
TRBV25-1	few	-	TRBJ2-5	TGTGCCAGCAGTGGCGGGGGCCCAGTAGCACACCAAGAGACCCAGTACTTC	CASSGGGPVAHQETQYF
TRBV9	once	TRBD2	TRBJ2-7	TGTGCCAGCAGCGCTACGACTAGCGGACCCTACGAGCAGTACTTC	CASSATTSGPYEQYF
TRBV12-3/TRBV12-4	few	-	TRBJ2-2	TGTGCCAGCCAGTCAGGCAGGGGTTACACCGGGGAGCTGTTTTTT	CASQSGRGYTGELFF
TRBV4-3	-	TRBD1	TRBJ2-1	TGCGCCAGCAGCCAAGACCGACAGGGCTCCTACAATGAGCAGTTCTTC	CASSQDRQGSYNEQFF
TRBV12-3/TRBV12-4	-	-	TRBJ1-5	TGTGCCAGCAGTGCCACAGGGTTAGGACAGCCCCAGCATTTT	CASSATGLGQPQHF
TRBV10-3	few	-	TRBJ2-6	TGTGCCATCAGTGAGTCGAGCTACGGGGGCGCCCTCTCTGGGGCCAACGTCCTGACTTTC	CAISESSYGGALSGANVLTF
TRBV20-1	-	-	TRBJ2-1	TGCAGTGCTAGAGATCTACGGGGAGCCTACAATGAGCAGTTCTTC	CSARDLRGAYNEQFF
TRBV7-3	-	-	TRBJ1-3	TGTGCCAGCAGCCCCGCCGGGGGAGGTGGAAACACCATATATTTT	CASSPAGGGGNTIYF
TRBV11-2	-	-	TRBJ2-1	TGTGCCAGCAGCTTGCCCGGGTGGTTAAGCAATGAGCAGTTCTTC	CASSLPGWLSNEQFF
TRBV29-1	many	TRBD1	TRBJ1-2	TGCAGCGTTGGACAGGGGCGAGAAGGTGGCTACACCTTC	CSVGQGREGGYTF
TRBV12-3/TRBV12-4	-	TRBD1	TRBJ1-1	TGTGCCAGCAGTTCCACGGGACAGGCCACTGAAGCTTTCTTT	CASSSTGQATEAFF
TRBV28	-	-	TRBJ1-1	TGTGCCAGCAGTTTACAGGAGTACACTGAAGCTTTCTTT	CASSLQEYTEAFF
TRBV5-1	few	-	TRBJ2-3	TGCGCCAGCAGCTTGGCTAGCGTCACAGATACGCAGTATTTT	CASSLASVTDTQYF
TRBV20-1	-	-	TRBJ2-1	TGCAGTGCTAGCGCCGGCCTCCCCCCTGAGCAGTTCTTC	CSASAGLPPEQFF
TRBV4-3	once	TRBD2	TRBJ2-7	TGCGCCAGCAGCCAAGATCGGACTAGCGGCTACTACGAGCAGTACTTC	CASSQDRTSGYYEQYF
TRBV7-3	many	-	TRBJ2-1	TGTGCCAGCAGCTTAATGCCGGGCTATGAGCAGTTCTTC	CASSLMPGYEQFF
TRBV12-3/TRBV12-4	-	-	TRBJ2-3	TGTGCCAGCAGCCCACTCGAAAGGAGCTCAGATACGCAGTATTTT	CASSPLERSSDTQYF
TRBV7-2	-	-	TRBJ1-4	TGTGCCAGCAGCCGCCGGGACACGGAAAAACTGTTTTTT	CASSRRDTEKLFF
TRBV5-1	few	TRBD2	TRBJ2-7	TGCGCCAGCAGCTTCGGGACTAGCGGAGTCTACGAGCAGTACTTC	CASSFGTSGVYEQYF
TRBV20-1	-	-	TRBJ1-3	TGCAGTGCTAGAGGGGAAGGCTCTGGAAACACCATATATTTT	CSARGEGSGNTIYF
TRBV6-5	-	-	TRBJ2-1	TGTGCCAGCAGTTACCGGCGTAGCGGCCTCTACAATGAGCAGTTCTTC	CASSYRRSGLYNEQFF
TRBV20-1	few	TRBD1	TRBJ2-2	TGCAGTGCTAGAGATCGGGTAGGGGGCTACACCGGGGAGCTGTTTTTT	CSARDRVGGYTGELFF
TRBV6-4	many	TRBD1	TRBJ2-7	TGTGCCAGCAGTGACTCGGACAGGGGCGAGCAGTACTTC	CASSDSDRGEQYF
TRBV4-2	many	-	TRBJ2-3	TGTGCCAGCAGCCAAGATGTAGGAGGCGGAGGGACTAGCACAGATACGCAGTATTTT	CASSQDVGGGGTSTDTQYF
TRBV20-1	few	-	TRBJ2-1	TGCAGTGCTAGAGGACGGCCGACGGGCTCCTACAATGAGCAGTTCTTC	CSARGRPTGSYNEQFF
TRBV11-2	once	TRBD1	TRBJ2-2	TGTGCCAGCAGCCGGACCGGGACAGGGACCACCGGGGAGCTGTTTTTT	CASSRTGTGTTGELFF
TRBV29-1	many	TRBD2	TRBJ2-1	TGCAGCGTCGGGACTAGCGGGAGAGGTGAGCAGTTCTTC	CSVGTSGRGEQFF
TRBV4-1	-	-	TRBJ2-7	TGCGCCAGCAGCCAAGGGGGTAGTTTCGACACCTTCCGCGAGCAGTACTTC	CASSQGGSFDTFREQYF
TRBV12-3/TRBV12-4	few	-	TRBJ2-7	TGTGCCAGCAGTTTTCGAAGGTTATGGAGTGAGCAGTACTTC	CASSFRRLWSEQYF
TRBV10-2	-	TRBD2	TRBJ2-4	TGCGCCAGCAGAGAGCGGGAGAAAGTCAAAAACATTCAGTACTTC	CASREREKVKNIQYF
TRBV20-1	few	TRBD1	TRBJ1-5	TGCAGTGCTAGAGGGGGGACAGGGAATCAGCCCCAGCATTTT	CSARGGTGNQPQHF
TRBV29-1	-	-	TRBJ2-7	TGCAGCGTTGGACGGGACTCTAGTCGAGTCTACGAGCAGTACTTC	CSVGRDSSRVYEQYF
TRBV5-1	-	-	TRBJ1-5	TGCGCCAGCAGCGACGGACAGTTTAGCAATCAGCCCCAGCATTTT	CASSDGQFSNQPQHF
TRBV7-6	-	TRBD1	TRBJ2-7	TGTGCCAGCAGCCAGTTGGGACAGGGGGTCGAGCAGTACTTC	CASSQLGQGVEQYF
TRBV20-1	few	TRBD2	TRBJ2-7	TGCAGTGCTAGAACCCCCCGGACTAGCGGGACCTACGAGCAGTACTTC	CSARTPRTSGTYEQYF
TRBV28	-	-	TRBJ1-2	TGTGCCAGCAGTTTATGGGGGAAGATCTTAGGTGGCTACACCTTC	CASSLWGKILGGYTF
TRBV11-2	-	TRBD2	TRBJ2-7	TGTGCCAGCACCCTTGACCGACTAGCGGGGCCCTACGAGCAGTACTTC	CASTLDRLAGPYEQYF
TRBV28	few	-	TRBJ2-7	TGTGCCAGCAGTTTATTGGCCAGGACCTACTACGAGCAGTACTTC	CASSLLARTYYEQYF
TRBV18	-	TRBD2	TRBJ2-1	TGTGCCAGCTCACGAGGGACTAGCGCAAACAATGAGCAGTTCTTC	CASSRGTSANNEQFF
TRBV5-1	few	-	TRBJ2-7	TGCGCCAGCAGCTTAGAGGCCCTCTCCTACGAGCAGTACTTC	CASSLEALSYEQYF